This T cell receptor (beta chain) comes out of a study of technical replicates of blood from a few donors. The V gene end was trimmed by 4 bases and the J gene end by 0 bases; junction bases not matched to a gene: 11. Germline CDR1 and CDR2: SGHNT and YYREEE (reference sequence). The CDR3 runs to 17 residues. Clones were read by immunoSEQ multiplex PCR, and TCRdb kept only the in-frame ones, dropping some. The top ten clones hold approximately 0.15% of a sample with about 84,000 clones, 95% to 98% of them seen once. Sequenced input: T cells isolated from PBMCs. The sequence was obtained from a human donor in good health. This rearrangement joins TRBV5-4 to TRBJ1-1, with 8 bases lining up with TRBD1. In DNA, the CDR3 is TGTGCCAGCAGCCTGAAAAATTTGGACAGGGTGAACACTGAAGCTTTCTTT. It is translated as CASSLKNLDRVNTEAFF.